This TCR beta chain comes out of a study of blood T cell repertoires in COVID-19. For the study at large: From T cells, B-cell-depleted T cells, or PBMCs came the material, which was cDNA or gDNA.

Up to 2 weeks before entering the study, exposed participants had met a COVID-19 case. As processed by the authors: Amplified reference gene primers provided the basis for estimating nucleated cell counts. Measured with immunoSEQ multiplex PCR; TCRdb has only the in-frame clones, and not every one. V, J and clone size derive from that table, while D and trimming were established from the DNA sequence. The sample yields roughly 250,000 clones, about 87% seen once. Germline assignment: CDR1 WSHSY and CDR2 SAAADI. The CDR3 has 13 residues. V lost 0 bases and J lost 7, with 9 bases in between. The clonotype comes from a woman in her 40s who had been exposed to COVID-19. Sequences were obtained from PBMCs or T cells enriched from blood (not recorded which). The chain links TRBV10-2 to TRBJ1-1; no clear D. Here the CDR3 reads CASSESGGFEAFF. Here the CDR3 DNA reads TGCGCCAGCAGTGAGTCTGGAGGGTTTGAAGCTTTCTTT.